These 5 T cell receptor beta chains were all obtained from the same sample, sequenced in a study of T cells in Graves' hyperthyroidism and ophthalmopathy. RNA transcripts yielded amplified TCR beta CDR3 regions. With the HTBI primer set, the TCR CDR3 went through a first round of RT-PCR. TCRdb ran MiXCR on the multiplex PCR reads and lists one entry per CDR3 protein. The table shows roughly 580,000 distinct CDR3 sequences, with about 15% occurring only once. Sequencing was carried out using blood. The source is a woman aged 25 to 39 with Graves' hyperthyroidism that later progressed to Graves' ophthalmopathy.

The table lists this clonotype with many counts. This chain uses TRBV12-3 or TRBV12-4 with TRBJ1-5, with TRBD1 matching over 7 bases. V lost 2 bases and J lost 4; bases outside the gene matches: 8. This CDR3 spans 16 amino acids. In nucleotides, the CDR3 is TGTGCCAGCAGTTTAAGTAACAGGGGAAATAATCAGCCCCAGCATTTT. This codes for CASSLSNRGNNQPQHF.

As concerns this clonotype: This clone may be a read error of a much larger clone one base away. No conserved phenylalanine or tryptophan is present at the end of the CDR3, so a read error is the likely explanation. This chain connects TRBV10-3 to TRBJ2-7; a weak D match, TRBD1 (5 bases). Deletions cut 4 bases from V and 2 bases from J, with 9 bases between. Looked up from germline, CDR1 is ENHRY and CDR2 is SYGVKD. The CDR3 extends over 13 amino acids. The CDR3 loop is CAISGQTTYEQYS. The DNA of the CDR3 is TGTGCCATCAGTGGACAGACCACCTACGAGCAGTACTCC.

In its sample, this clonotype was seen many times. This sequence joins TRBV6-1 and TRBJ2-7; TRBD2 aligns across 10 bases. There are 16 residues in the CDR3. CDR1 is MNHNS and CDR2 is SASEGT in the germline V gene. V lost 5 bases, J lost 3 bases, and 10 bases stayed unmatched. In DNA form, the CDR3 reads TGTGCCAGCAGTTCTCTGAGGACTAGCGGATTCTACGAGCAGTACTTC. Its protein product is CASSSLRTSGFYEQYF.

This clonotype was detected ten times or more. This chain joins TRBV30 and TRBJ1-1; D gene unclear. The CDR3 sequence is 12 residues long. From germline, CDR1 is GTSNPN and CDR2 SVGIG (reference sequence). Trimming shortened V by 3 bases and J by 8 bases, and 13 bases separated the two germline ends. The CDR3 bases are TGTGCCTGGAGAGACGAACGGCCCGAAGCTTTCTTT. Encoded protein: CAWRDERPEAFF.

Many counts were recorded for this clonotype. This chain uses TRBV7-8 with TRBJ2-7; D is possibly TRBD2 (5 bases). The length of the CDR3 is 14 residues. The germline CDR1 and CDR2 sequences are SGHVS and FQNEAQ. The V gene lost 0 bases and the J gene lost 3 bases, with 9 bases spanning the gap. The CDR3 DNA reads TGTGCCAGCAGCTTAGCAGGACTCGACTACGAGCAGTACTTC. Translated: CASSLAGLDYEQYF.